The entry below gives a single TCR beta chain sequence along with its context. This sample is part of a study of blood T cell repertoires in COVID-19. Study-wide context: The samples span acute and convalescent COVID-19 from the United States, Italy and Spain. The analysed material was cDNA or gDNA that came from T cells, B-cell-depleted T cells, or PBMCs.

Authors' processing steps: Estimates of nucleated cell counts were drawn from the amplification of reference gene primers. Assay: immunoSEQ multiplex PCR; the TCRdb copy retains only in-frame clones and omits some. D and trimming were read from the DNA, whereas the V and J calls and clone size are those reported in that table. The sample records roughly 73,000 clones, over 75% being singletons. Trimming removed 0 bases from V and 6 bases from J; junction bases left unmatched: 8. The CDR3 runs 16 residues. Germline CDR1 is SGHRS and CDR2 is YFSETQ. The J gene is TRBJ2-3, the V gene TRBV5-1, with 9 bases fitting TRBD1. Sequencing was done on a sample of peripheral blood. This TCR derives from a man aged 65 to 79 with active or convalescent COVID-19. DNA for the CDR3: TGCGCCAGCAGCTTGGCGGTGGGACAGGGTTCCGATACGCAGTATTTT. Its protein product is CASSLAVGQGSDTQYF.